The clone carrying this T cell receptor beta chain showed up just a few times. Its target is unknown. Healthy Caucasian individuals made up all the donors. From the 5' RACE reads, TCRdb called clonotypes with MiXCR, one entry per CDR3 protein. The sample shows nearly 900,000 distinct CDR3 sequences, 9% to 15% of them seen only once. These data originate in a study of identical twins. Study results and limitations: These conclusions were based on statistical analysis (cross-sectional, not following the same donors). Within twin pairs, the out-of-frame alpha sequences they shared showed excess low generation probability. There were fewer insertions in abundant cord blood beta clonotypes, but memory repertoires showed no such pattern.

V was pared by 0 bases and J by 2 bases, with 21 bases between. The CDR3 sequence is 19 residues long. CDR1 is MNHEY and CDR2 is SVGEGT in the germline V gene. These data were likewise used in another study, on yellow fever vaccine responses in identical twins.

The sample consisted of PBMCs. V and J are TRBV6-2 or TRBV6-3 and TRBJ2-3; the D gene is possibly TRBD1 (6 bases). The TCR was taken from a woman in her late teens or twenties in good health. CDR3: CASSYSHRDNFIYTDTQYF. DNA of the CDR3: TGTGCCAGCAGTTACTCCCACCGGGACAACTTCATTTACACAGATACGCAGTATTTT.